The 8 T cell receptor beta chains reported below all come from one sample, sequenced in a study of T cells in localized non-small cell lung cancer. The repertoire was sequenced with immunoSEQ multiplex PCR; TCRdb's copy has only in-frame clones and lacks some. The data hold 31,000 or so clones, with around nine tenths observed a single time. The sequenced sample was peripheral blood, obtained before any cancer treatment. Receptors were obtained from a female donor aged 60 or older with stage I lung adenocarcinoma.

The chain couples TRBV4-2 to TRBJ1-2; D is unclear. Germline V gene lookup returns CDR1 LGHNA and CDR2 YNFKEQ. V dropped 3 bases and J dropped 0 bases, with 11 bases sitting between them. The CDR3 sequence is 15 residues long. CDR3 amino acids: CASSQLDGSNYGYTF. CDR3 DNA: TGTGCCAGCAGCCAGCTCGACGGATCTAACTATGGCTACACCTTC.

The chain has TRBV6-1 and TRBJ2-7; D call uncertain. This CDR3 is built from 14 residues. Trimming stripped 0 bases from V and 0 bases from J, with 6 bases between. Germline CDR1 is MNHNS and CDR2 is SASEGT. CDR3 loop: CASSEASLSYEQYF. CDR3 DNA: TGTGCCAGCAGTGAAGCTTCCCTCTCCTACGAGCAGTACTTC.

The chain employs TRBV9 and TRBJ2-7; possible D gene TRBD1, 5 bases. CDR1 and CDR2 (germline): SGDLS, YYNGEE. The V end was cut by 4 bases, the J end by 0 bases, with 11 bases between. The CDR3 has 14 amino acids. The CDR3 region is CASSKDTSSYEQYF. The CDR3 nucleotides are TGTGCCAGCAGCAAGGACACGAGCTCCTACGAGCAGTACTTC.

This sequence joins TRBV7-9 and TRBJ2-3; TRBD2 matches at 7 bases. The CDR3 contains 16 residues. Germline loops: CDR1 SEHNR, CDR2 FQNEAQ (reference sequence). V gave up 6 bases and J gave up 4 bases; unmatched junction bases: 13. DNA for the CDR3: TGTGCCAGCAGACCGGGACTAATACCATATGCAGATACGCAGTATTTT. Translated: CASRPGLIPYADTQYF.

V usage is TRBV28 and J usage is TRBJ2-7, with 7 bases aligning to TRBD2. V gave up 1 base and J gave up 6 bases; unmatched junction bases: 12. Germline CDR1 MDHEN, CDR2 SYDVKM. The CDR3 totals 16 residues. The CDR3 reads CASSLSLAERDFEQYF. CDR3 sequence (DNA): TGTGCCAGCAGTTTATCTCTAGCGGAGAGGGACTTCGAGCAGTACTTC. The full variable domain, with the rest looked up from reference TRBV28 and TRBJ2-7, is DVKVTQSSRYLVKRTGEKVFLECVQDMDHENMFWYRQDPGLGLRLIYFSYDVKMKEKGDIPEGYSVSREKKERFSLILESASTNQTSMYLCASSLSLAERDFEQYFGPGTRLTVT.

This clone was recorded only once. This chain uses TRBV25-1 with TRBJ2-5, with D perhaps TRBD1 (5 bases). V was clipped by 5 bases and J by 1 base, with 14 bases between them. Germline V gene data show CDR1 as MGHDK and CDR2 as SYGVNS. The CDR3 spans 15 residues. The CDR3 loop is CASSPPRGPQETQYF. CDR3 DNA sequence: TGTGCCAGCAGTCCCCCAAGGGGCCCCCAAGAGACCCAGTACTTC. The variable domain in full, with the rest retrieved from reference TRBV25-1 and TRBJ2-5, is EADIYQTPRYLVIGTGKKITLECSQTMGHDKMYWYQQDPGMELHLIHYSYGVNSTEKGDLSSESTVSRIRTEHFPLTLESARPSHTSQYLCASSPPRGPQETQYFGPGTRLLVL.

The rearrangement links TRBV10-3 to TRBJ1-5; unclear D gene. Trimming shortened V by 3 bases and J by 3 bases, and 3 bases separated the two germline ends. Germline CDR1 reads ENHRY; CDR2 reads SYGVKD. The CDR3 is 12 residues long. The CDR3 loop reads CAISDNNQPQHF. The DNA of the CDR3 is TGTGCCATCAGTGACAACAATCAGCCCCAGCATTTT.

The rearrangement links TRBV12-5 to TRBJ1-2, with D hard to call. In germline, CDR1 is LGHNT, CDR2 FRNRAP. This CDR3 spans 13 amino acids. V lost 4 bases and J lost 7, with 13 bases in between. The CDR3 here is CASGWGGVSGYTF. CDR3 DNA: TGTGCTAGTGGTTGGGGTGGGGTCTCTGGCTACACCTTC.